This T cell receptor beta chain was found in a study of T cells in Graves' hyperthyroidism and ophthalmopathy. This clonotype has ten or more counts. Its specificity is not known. The CDR3 extends over 14 amino acids. Germline V gene lookup returns CDR1 MNHNS and CDR2 SASEGT. Trimming stripped 5 bases from V and 0 bases from J, with 11 bases between. Whole-study findings and limits: Most thyroid clonotypes that were expanded above 0.001 also turned up in blood.

Amplification of TCR beta CDR3 regions used RNA as the template. Initially, a first-round RT-PCR of the TCR CDR3 employed the HTBI primer set. TCRdb ran MiXCR on the multiplex PCR reads and lists one entry per CDR3 protein. The table records 300,000 to 450,000 distinct CDR3 sequences, about 15% of them present only once. V usage is TRBV6-1 and J usage is TRBJ2-7; the D gene is possibly TRBD2 (6 bases). The clonotype was recovered from an older woman with Graves' hyperthyroidism. The sample was blood. The CDR3 DNA follows: TGTGCCAGCAGTTTCCCTAGCGTCTCCTACGAGCAGTACTTC. Amino acids: CASSFPSVSYEQYF.